The 5 T cell receptor beta chains reported below all come from one sample, sequenced in a study of blood T cell repertoires in COVID-19. This table comes from immunoSEQ multiplex PCR, and its TCRdb copy is limited to in-frame clones, with some not included. The sample holds over 150,000 clones; roughly 89% are singletons and the top ten take 0.88%. Sequencing input: peripheral blood. The receptors come from a woman between 18 and 29 years old who had recovered from COVID-19.

The chain couples TRBV19 to TRBJ2-7; possibly TRBD2 for D (5 bases). The CDR3 is made up of 13 amino acids. Germline values: CDR1 LNHDA, CDR2 SQIVND (reference sequence). The V and J ends lost 4 bases and 4 bases respectively, with 11 bases between them. The CDR3 loop reads CASSRGLTYEQYV. CDR3 sequence (DNA): TGTGCCAGTAGTAGAGGGTTGACTTACGAGCAGTACGTC.

The rearrangement joins TRBV7-2 to TRBJ2-1; 9 bases align to TRBD2. The CDR3 is 14 amino acids. The trim removed 6 bases at V and 9 bases at J, leaving 9 bases unmatched. Per the germline V gene, CDR1 is SGHTA and CDR2 is FQGNSA. In DNA, the CDR3 is TGTGCCAGCAGTCCACAAGCGGGGGGTCCTGAGCAGTTCTTC. Protein sequence: CASSPQAGGPEQFF.

V gene TRBV10-3 combines with J gene TRBJ1-2; TRBD1 is a possible D gene (5 bases). The CDR3 is 15 residues long. The ends were cut back, 0 bases at V and 4 bases at J, with 12 bases in the middle. The germline V gene has CDR1 ENHRY and CDR2 SYGVKD. CDR3: CAISESWGAGYGYTF. Written as DNA, the CDR3 is TGTGCCATCAGTGAGTCGTGGGGCGCAGGCTATGGCTACACCTTC.

V usage is TRBV19 and J usage is TRBJ2-2, with 7 bases matching TRBD2. The germline CDR1 and CDR2 sequences are LNHDA and SQIVND (reference sequence). This CDR3 spans 16 amino acids. V dropped 5 bases and J dropped 6; count of bases not matched to a gene: 12. DNA of the CDR3: TGTGCCAGTAGTCCTACCAGCGGGGCTCCGCCCGGGGAGCTGTTTTTT. Translating it yields CASSPTSGAPPGELFF.

The CDR3 spells CASSQERGLATDTQYF. The CDR3 bases are TGCGCCAGCAGCCAAGAAAGGGGACTAGCAACAGATACGCAGTATTTT. The chain combines TRBV4-3 with TRBJ2-3; 9 nucleotides line up with TRBD2. The germline V gene encodes CDR1 LGHNA and CDR2 YSLEER. V lost 0 bases and J lost 3; bases outside the gene matches: 4. This CDR3 spans 16 amino acids.